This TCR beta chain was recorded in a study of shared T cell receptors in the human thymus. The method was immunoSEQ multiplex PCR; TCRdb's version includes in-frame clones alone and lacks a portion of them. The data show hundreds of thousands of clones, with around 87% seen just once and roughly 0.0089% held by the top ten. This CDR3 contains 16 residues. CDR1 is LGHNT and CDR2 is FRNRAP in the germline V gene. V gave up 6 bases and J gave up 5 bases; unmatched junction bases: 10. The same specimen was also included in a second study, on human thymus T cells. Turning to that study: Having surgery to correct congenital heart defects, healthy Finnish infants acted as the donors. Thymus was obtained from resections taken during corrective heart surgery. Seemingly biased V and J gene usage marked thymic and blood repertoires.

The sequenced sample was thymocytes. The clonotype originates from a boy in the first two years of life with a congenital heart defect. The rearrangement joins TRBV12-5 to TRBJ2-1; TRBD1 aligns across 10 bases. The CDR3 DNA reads TGTGCTAGTGGATTAACCGGGACAGGGGAGGACAATGAGCAGTTCTTC. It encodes CASGLTGTGEDNEQFF.